Listed here are 26 T cell receptor beta chains from one sample, sequenced in a study of CD8 T cell repertoires and HIV-1 epitope variants. These receptors lack a known antigen. Assay used: immunoSEQ multiplex PCR; TCRdb lists only in-frame clones, some missing. The sample lists 4,500 to 7,000 clones; roughly three fifths were seen once. The sample taken for sequencing was cultured CD8+ T cells derived from PBMCs. These receptors were taken from a male donor with HIV.

The CDR3 DNA reads TGTGCCAGCAGTTTACGGGGGTTATACGAGCAGTACTTC. It translates to CASSLRGLYEQYF. This chain connects TRBV27 to TRBJ2-5, with D possibly matching TRBD2 (6 bases). The J call may be mistaken, given a closer DNA end match to TRBJ2-7. The CDR3 extends over 13 amino acids. Per the germline V gene, CDR1 is MNHEY and CDR2 is SMNVEV (reference sequence).

The chain has TRBV2 and TRBJ2-7, with no clear D. This CDR3 contains 10 residues. V lost 6 bases and J lost 3, with 3 bases in between. Germline assignment: CDR1 SNHLY and CDR2 FYNNEI. CDR3 in amino acids: CASRDYEQYF. Here the CDR3 DNA reads TGTGCCAGCAGGGACTACGAGCAGTACTTC. Looking up the rest from reference TRBV2 and TRBJ2-7 gives the full variable domain: EPEVTQTPSHQVTQMGQEVILRCVPISNHLYFYWYRQILGQKVEFLVSFYNNEISEKSEIFDDQFSVERPDGSNFTLKIRSTKLEDSAMYFCASRDYEQYFGPGTRLTVT.

The V gene is TRBV12-5, the J gene TRBJ1-1; possible D gene TRBD1, 6 bases. CDR1 is LGHNT and CDR2 is FRNRAP in the germline V gene. CDR3 length: 14 amino acids. V was trimmed by 3 bases and J by 1 base, leaving 9 bases between them. CDR3 sequence reads: CASGLGGSNTEAFF. CDR3 nucleotide sequence: TGTGCTAGTGGTTTAGGGGGATCGAACACTGAAGCTTTCTTT.

This clone has a handful of counts. The rearrangement links TRBV27 to TRBJ2-1; 11 nucleotides align to TRBD2. Trimming took 4 bases from V and 6 from J; bases not matched to a gene: 11. The CDR3 extends over 17 amino acids. Germline loops: CDR1 MNHEY, CDR2 SMNVEV (reference sequence). The CDR3 DNA reads as TGTGCCAGCAGTTCCCCTACGGCTAGCGGGGGGCTCAATGAGCAGTTCTTC. It specifies CASSSPTASGGLNEQFF.

The chain has TRBV21-1 and TRBJ2-7; TRBD2, as called in the table, went unchecked against the DNA. TRBV21-1 is flagged as a pseudogene. CDR3 length: 16 residues. The CDR3 region is CASSKAPEGGDDEQYF. CDR3 nucleotides: TGTGCCAGCAGCAAAGCGCCTGAGGGGGGGGACGACGAGCAGTACTTC.

CDR3 DNA sequence: TGCGCCAGCAGCCCAAAAGGACAGGGGGACGAGCAGTACTTC. Encoded protein: CASSPKGQGDEQYF. The J gene is TRBJ2-7, the V gene TRBV4-3; 10 bases map to TRBD1. CDR3 length equals 14 residues. V was clipped by 4 bases and J by 5 bases; unmatched bases: 5. Germline assignment: CDR1 LGHNA and CDR2 YSLEER.

The genes are TRBV21-1 and TRBJ2-1; TRBD2 is taken as the D call from the table, unchecked against the DNA. TRBV21-1 is deemed a pseudogene. The CDR3 is 18 residues long. For the CDR3, the DNA is TGTGCCAACAGCAAAGACTTGGGGGCGGGAGGTACCTACAATGAGCAGTTCTTC. It encodes CANSKDLGAGGTYNEQFF.

The CDR3 coding sequence is TGTGCCAGCGACGCCGGTAGCTGGGTGGGCGGGGAGCTGTTTTTT. This gives the protein CASDAGSWVGGELFF. This sequence joins TRBV6-1 and TRBJ2-2; D gene unclear. The ends were cut back, 8 bases at V and 7 bases at J, with 20 bases in the middle. The CDR3 loop spans 15 amino acids. Germline V gene data show CDR1 as MNHNS and CDR2 as SASEGT.

This chain uses TRBV13 with TRBJ2-7; TRBD2 agrees at 9 bases. Germline CDR1 is PRHDT and CDR2 is FYEKMQ (reference sequence). Losses at the gene ends were 5 bases for V and 1 base for J; bases not matched to a gene: 6. This CDR3 has 15 residues. The CDR3 region is CASSATGLASYEQYF. CDR3 bases: TGTGCCAGCAGCGCCACGGGACTAGCATCCTACGAGCAGTACTTC.

The rearrangement uses TRBV7-9 and TRBJ2-7, with 8 nucleotides matching TRBD1. Trimming at V came to 6 bases and at J to 3 bases, leaving 1 base not matched to a gene. Per the germline V gene, CDR1 is SEHNR and CDR2 is FQNEAQ (reference sequence). CDR3 length equals 12 residues. The DNA for the CDR3 is TGTGCCAGCAGAACAGGGGGCTACGAGCAGTACTTC. Encoded protein: CASRTGGYEQYF.

The chain uses TRBV5-1 and TRBJ2-2; D unclear. Germline CDR1 SGHRS, CDR2 YFSETQ. This CDR3 spans 12 amino acids. V shed 2 bases and J shed 6 bases, with 5 bases lying between them. The CDR3 loop is CASSFGSGELFF. For the CDR3, the DNA is TGCGCCAGCAGCTTTGGGTCCGGGGAGCTGTTTTTT.

The chain recombines TRBV2 with TRBJ2-7; 8 bases align to TRBD1. The CDR3 is 14 amino acids. Germline V lookup: CDR1 SNHLY, CDR2 FYNNEI. V gave up 2 bases and J gave up 3 bases; unmatched junction bases: 3. CDR3 loop: CASSEKDRDYEQYF. The CDR3 DNA reads TGTGCCAGCAGTGAAAAGGACAGGGACTACGAGCAGTACTTC.

The CDR3 sequence: CASRMTPNTGELFF. In DNA form, the CDR3 reads TGTGCCAGTAGGATGACCCCGAACACCGGGGAGCTGTTTTTT. The J gene is TRBJ2-2, the V gene TRBV19; no firm D call. The CDR3 runs to 14 residues. V lost 6 bases to trimming and J lost 0 bases, with 8 bases between them. Per the germline V gene, CDR1 is LNHDA and CDR2 is SQIVND (reference sequence).

Notes on this clone: The identical CDR3 is also encoded by other nucleotide sequences in the sample. The J gene is TRBJ1-5, the V gene TRBV28, with D hard to call. The CDR3 sequence is 13 residues long. Germline-derived CDR1 and CDR2 are MDHEN and SYDVKM. V lost 9 bases and J 1 base, leaving 10 bases between the germline ends. CDR3 amino acids: CASGRGSNQPQHF. The CDR3 DNA reads as TGTGCCAGTGGTCGAGGGAGCAATCAGCCCCAGCATTTT. The whole variable domain, filled in from reference TRBV28 and TRBJ1-5, reads DVKVTQSSRYLVKRTGEKVFLECVQDMDHENMFWYRQDPGLGLRLIYFSYDVKMKEKGDIPEGYSVSREKKERFSLILESASTNQTSMYLCASGRGSNQPQHFGDGTRLSIL.

This chain links TRBV27 with TRBJ2-5, with TRBD2 matching over 8 bases. Germline V lookup: CDR1 MNHEY, CDR2 SMNVEV (reference sequence). V was pared by 6 bases and J by 5 bases, with 11 bases of the junction left unmatched. CDR3 length equals 15 residues. Here the CDR3 reads CASRTDGGAGETQYF. The CDR3 DNA reads TGTGCCAGCAGAACGGACGGGGGGGCCGGGGAGACCCAGTACTTC.

The chain couples TRBV7-8 to TRBJ1-4; TRBD1 aligns across 9 bases. In germline, CDR1 is SGHVS, CDR2 FQNEAQ. The length of the CDR3 is 18 residues. With 2 bases clipped from V and 0 bases from J, the junction kept 7 bases outside the gene matches. DNA for the CDR3: TGTGCCAGCAGCTTAAGGGACAGGGTAACGGCAACTAATGAAAAACTGTTTTTT. Translation: CASSLRDRVTATNEKLFF.

The chain recombines TRBV10-3 with TRBJ2-1; D may be TRBD2 (6 bases). The CDR3 is made up of 14 amino acids. Germline V lookup: CDR1 ENHRY, CDR2 SYGVKD. V lost 3 bases to trimming and J lost 8 bases, with 14 bases between them. The CDR3 region has the DNA TGTGCCATCAGTGATTCGACTAGTCCGGATGAGCAGTTCTTC. This sequence encodes CAISDSTSPDEQFF.

This clone counts as large. The CDR3 sequence: CASSEGGTLNEQFF. CDR3 bases: TGTGCCAGCAGTGAGGGGGGGACATTGAATGAGCAGTTCTTC. The V call is TRBV2, the J call TRBJ2-1; tentatively, D is TRBD2 (7 bases). With 3 bases removed from V and 7 bases from J, the gap between germline ends came to 13 bases. CDR3 length: 14 residues. The germline gives CDR1 SNHLY, CDR2 FYNNEI. Using reference TRBV2 and TRBJ2-1 for the parts outside the CDR3, the full variable domain is EPEVTQTPSHQVTQMGQEVILRCVPISNHLYFYWYRQILGQKVEFLVSFYNNEISEKSEIFDDQFSVERPDGSNFTLKIRSTKLEDSAMYFCASSEGGTLNEQFFGPGTRLTVL.

CDR3 sequence (DNA): TGTGCCAGCAGCTCGACCCAGGGTTTAGAGACCCAGTACTTC. Its protein product is CASSSTQGLETQYF. The chain employs TRBV7-9 and TRBJ2-5; tentative D call: TRBD1 (5 bases). CDR3 length: 14 amino acids. Germline assignment: CDR1 SEHNR and CDR2 FQNEAQ (reference sequence). Trimming cost V 4 bases and J 4 bases, with 13 bases left between them.

This clone was found once. The gene calls are TRBV5-5 and TRBJ1-1, with a possible D match to TRBD1 (5 bases). V was shortened by 0 bases and J by 2 bases, with 11 bases between the two germline ends. Germline CDR1 is SGHKS and CDR2 is YYEKEE (reference sequence). CDR3 length: 15 amino acids. In nucleotides, the CDR3 is TGTGCCAGCAGCTTGGAGACAGTTGACAACACTGAAGCTTTCTTT. It codes for CASSLETVDNTEAFF.

The chain recombines TRBV19 with TRBJ1-1, with D hard to call. Germline V CDR1 and CDR2: LNHDA, SQIVND (reference sequence). Trimming shortened V by 1 base and J by 4 bases, and 7 bases separated the two germline ends. The CDR3 consists of 13 residues. DNA of the CDR3: TGTGCCAGTAGTATAGTCGGGGTCACTGAAGCTTTCTTT. Translation: CASSIVGVTEAFF.

V usage is TRBV28 and J usage is TRBJ1-1; 8 bases are a match to TRBD1. Germline CDR1 reads MDHEN; CDR2 reads SYDVKM. J was trimmed by 1 base and V by 2 bases; bases with no gene match: 6. This CDR3 region has 16 residues. The CDR3 is CASSLPPGTGNTEAFF. Here the CDR3 DNA reads TGTGCCAGCAGTTTACCGCCTGGGACAGGGAACACTGAAGCTTTCTTT.

The V and J genes are TRBV30 and TRBJ1-2; possible D gene TRBD1, 5 bases. The CDR3 runs to 17 residues. Germline lookup yields CDR1 GTSNPN and CDR2 SVGIG (reference sequence). V was pared by 2 bases and J by 4 bases, with 23 bases between. The CDR3 nucleotides are TGTGCCTGGAGTCCGAGGACCGGGGTTGGGGGGTCCTATGGCTACACCTTC. It is translated as CAWSPRTGVGGSYGYTF.

The chain uses TRBV28 and TRBJ1-4; D is undetermined. V lost 5 bases and J lost 0, with 4 bases in between. The CDR3 consists of 13 residues. Germline lookup yields CDR1 MDHEN and CDR2 SYDVKM. This CDR3 is CASSPATNEKLFF. For the CDR3, the DNA is TGTGCCAGCAGTCCTGCAACTAATGAAAAACTGTTTTTT.

In this sample, this clone turned up once. V usage is TRBV10-3 and J usage is TRBJ2-1; TRBD1 matches at 9 bases. The CDR3 consists of 14 residues. The V and J ends lost 7 bases and 6 bases, in that order; junction bases with no gene match: 7. Germline V CDR1 and CDR2: ENHRY, SYGVKD. The CDR3 loop reads CAITLDRGSNEQFF. CDR3 sequence (DNA): TGTGCCATCACTTTGGACAGGGGAAGCAATGAGCAGTTCTTC.

The V gene is TRBV7-9, the J gene TRBJ2-7; 9 bases are shared with TRBD1. This CDR3 is built from 16 residues. From germline, CDR1 is SEHNR and CDR2 FQNEAQ (reference sequence). V shed 5 bases, J shed 3 bases, and the junction held 11 bases outside the gene matches. The CDR3 region has the DNA TGTGCCAGCAGCCCGTGGACAGGGGACTTTCTCTACGAGCAGTACTTC. Translation: CASSPWTGDFLYEQYF.